These 18 T cell receptor beta chains were sequenced from one sample in a study of blood T cell repertoires in COVID-19. This table comes from immunoSEQ multiplex PCR, and its TCRdb copy is limited to in-frame clones, with some not included. The table shows more than 300,000 clones, with over 85% occurring only once. Sequenced sample: peripheral blood. The receptors shown here come from a woman in her twenties or thirties with COVID-19, enrolled during active disease.

V and J are TRBV6-2 or TRBV6-3 and TRBJ2-1, with 10 bases lining up with TRBD2. Germline CDR1 is MNHEY and CDR2 is SVGEGT. V shed 0 bases, J shed 8 bases, and the junction held 10 bases outside the gene matches. There are 17 residues in the CDR3. The CDR3 spells CASSYSSGGALYYEQFF. Here the CDR3 DNA reads TGTGCCAGCAGTTACTCGAGCGGGGGGGCTCTGTATTATGAGCAGTTCTTC.

The chain has TRBV19 and TRBJ1-6, with D hard to call. V lost 4 bases to trimming and J lost 10 bases, with 14 bases between them. CDR3 length: 14 amino acids. Germline loops: CDR1 LNHDA, CDR2 SQIVND (reference sequence). CDR3 sequence: CASSTLSESSPLHF. In DNA form, the CDR3 reads TGTGCCAGTAGTACCCTCTCGGAGTCGTCACCCCTCCACTTT.

CDR3 sequence reads: CASSSTGVRDNEQFF. DNA for the CDR3: TGTGCCAGCAGTTCGACAGGGGTGAGGGACAATGAGCAGTTCTTC. This chain uses TRBV28 with TRBJ2-1; 8 bases agree with TRBD1. Germline CDR1 is MDHEN and CDR2 is SYDVKM. The CDR3 loop spans 15 amino acids. Trimming took 4 bases from V and 5 from J; bases not matched to a gene: 7.

The rearrangement uses TRBV5-1 and TRBJ2-3; D unresolved. Trimming took 0 bases from V and 0 from J, leaving 5 bases between them. Germline V gene sequence: CDR1 SGHRS, CDR2 YFSETQ. This CDR3 is 14 amino acids long. The CDR3 nucleotides are TGCGCCAGCAGCTTGGAACAGAGCACAGATACGCAGTATTTT. As protein: CASSLEQSTDTQYF.

V and J are TRBV4-2 and TRBJ1-5, with D unresolved. CDR1 and CDR2 (germline): LGHNA, YNFKEQ. There are 15 residues in the CDR3. The V end was cut by 1 base, the J end by 3 bases, with 10 bases between. CDR3 protein: CASSQVPGYNQPQHF. The CDR3 bases are TGTGCCAGCAGCCAAGTGCCGGGGTACAATCAGCCCCAGCATTTT.

This chain connects TRBV12-3 or TRBV12-4 to TRBJ2-5, with a tentative D call TRBD2 (5 bases). The CDR3 length is 11 residues. V dropped 6 bases and J dropped 4 bases, with 6 bases sitting between them. The CDR3 nucleotides read TGTGCCAGCAGGAGCGGAGAGACCCAGTACTTC. Its protein is CASRSGETQYF.

CDR3 in amino acids: CASSDSIGTSGDNEQFF. DNA for the CDR3: TGTGCCAGCAGTGACAGCATAGGGACTAGCGGGGACAATGAGCAGTTCTTC. J is TRBJ2-1 and V is TRBV25-1, with TRBD2 matching over 13 bases. The CDR3 sequence is 17 residues long. Trimming cost V 3 bases and J 5 bases; bases outside gene matches: 7. Germline V gene data show CDR1 as MGHDK and CDR2 as SYGVNS. Variable domain in full (rest from reference TRBV25-1 and TRBJ2-1): EADIYQTPRYLVIGTGKKITLECSQTMGHDKMYWYQQDPGMELHLIHYSYGVNSTEKGDLSSESTVSRIRTEHFPLTLESARPSHTSQYLCASSDSIGTSGDNEQFFGPGTRLTVL.

This clone was counted once. The chain joins TRBV5-4 to TRBJ1-1; D not certain. Deletions cut 4 bases from V and 0 bases from J, with 13 bases between. Germline V gene data show CDR1 as SGHNT and CDR2 as YYREEE (reference sequence). The CDR3 is made up of 15 amino acids. Here the CDR3 DNA reads TGTGCCAGCAGCCGGAGGTTGGGATTGAACACTGAAGCTTTCTTT. Its translation: CASSRRLGLNTEAFF.

This clone came up once. The chain is built from TRBV3-1 (or the pseudogene TRBV3-2) and TRBJ1-2; D may be TRBD1 (5 bases). The length of the CDR3 is 14 residues. Germline V gene lookup returns CDR1 LGHDT and CDR2 YNNKEL (reference sequence). Trimming stripped 4 bases from V and 0 bases from J, with 9 bases between. CDR3 DNA: TGTGCCAGCAGCCCAGGGTTAGCTAACTATGGCTACACCTTC. Protein product: CASSPGLANYGYTF.

This sequence joins TRBV18 and TRBJ2-1; the D is unclear. Trimming removed 5 bases at V and 5 bases at J, with 7 bases between. The CDR3 covers 12 residues. Per germline, CDR1 KGHSH and CDR2 LQKENI. The CDR3 coding sequence is TGTGCCAGCTCAGAGCAAGACAATGAGCAGTTCTTC. As protein: CASSEQDNEQFF.

This chain connects TRBV28 to TRBJ1-5, with D maybe TRBD1 (5 bases). CDR1 and CDR2 from the germline V gene are MDHEN and SYDVKM. V lost 5 bases and J 4 bases, leaving 15 bases between the germline ends. CDR3 length: 15 residues. CDR3 in amino acids: CASSAYGGGNQPQHF. In nucleotides, the CDR3 is TGTGCCAGCAGTGCCTATGGGGGGGGAAATCAGCCCCAGCATTTT.

The V call is TRBV7-6, the J call TRBJ1-6; 10 bases are shared with TRBD1. Germline loops: CDR1 SGHVS, CDR2 FNYEAQ. The CDR3 is 15 residues long. V gave up 3 bases and J gave up 10 bases; unmatched junction bases: 6. For the CDR3, the DNA is TGTGCCAGCAGCTTGGGGACAGGGGTACGGTCACCCCTCCACTTT. Its translation: CASSLGTGVRSPLHF.

This chain connects TRBV5-1 to TRBJ2-1; TRBD2 might be the D (5 bases). The CDR3 spans 12 residues. The germline CDR1 and CDR2 sequences are SGHRS and YFSETQ. The ends were cut back, 9 bases at V and 9 bases at J, with 16 bases in the middle. CDR3 nucleotide sequence: TGCGCCACCCCACAAGGACTCGGTGAGCAGTTCTTC. It specifies CATPQGLGEQFF.

The chain uses TRBV6-5 and TRBJ1-5; D is perhaps TRBD1 (5 bases). V shed 4 bases and J shed 9 bases, with 22 bases lying between them. The CDR3 is made up of 16 amino acids. Germline V gene lookup returns CDR1 MNHEY and CDR2 SVGAGI. The chain's CDR3 is CASSSTPGPLAGPQHF. As DNA, the CDR3 is TGTGCCAGCAGTTCAACCCCGGGACCACTAGCGGGGCCCCAGCATTTT.

The V gene is TRBV5-4, the J gene TRBJ1-4; TRBD1 matches at 11 bases. Unmatched junction bases numbered 8, after V lost 3 bases and J lost 1 base. The CDR3 length is 18 residues. The germline V gene has CDR1 SGHNT and CDR2 YYREEE (reference sequence). This chain's CDR3 is CASSWDGQGAGTNEKLFF. Here the CDR3 DNA reads TGTGCCAGCAGCTGGGATGGACAGGGGGCCGGAACTAATGAAAAACTGTTTTTT.

The V gene is TRBV7-2, the J gene TRBJ2-7, with D possibly TRBD2 on 5 matching bases. The CDR3 runs 14 residues. The germline V gene has CDR1 SGHTA and CDR2 FQGNSA. V was pared by 5 bases and J by 2 bases, with 13 bases between. The CDR3 nucleotides are TGTGCCAGCAGCCCTCCGGAGGTAACCTACGAGCAGTACTTC. This encodes CASSPPEVTYEQYF.

This chain connects TRBV18 to TRBJ1-1, with 9 bases lining up with TRBD1. The V and J ends lost 11 bases and 0 bases, in that order; junction bases with no gene match: 4. The CDR3 is 13 amino acids. CDR1 and CDR2 from the germline V gene are KGHSH and LQKENI. DNA for the CDR3: TGTGCCGGGGGGACAGGGCTGAACACTGAAGCTTTCTTT. Its protein is CAGGTGLNTEAFF.

The chain couples TRBV14 to TRBJ2-7; 8 bases agree with TRBD1. The V and J ends lost 2 bases and 4 bases, in that order; junction bases with no gene match: 10. The CDR3 contains 16 residues. Germline CDR1 and CDR2: SGHDN and FVKESK. The CDR3 loop reads CASSQNRQGTYYEQYF. The CDR3 DNA follows: TGTGCCAGCAGCCAAAACCGACAGGGGACGTATTACGAGCAGTACTTC.